This T cell receptor (beta chain) was sequenced for a study of blood T cell repertoires in COVID-19. Study overall: The United States, Italy and Spain supplied acute and convalescent COVID-19 samples.

Germline-derived CDR1 and CDR2 are SNHLY and FYNNEI. The CDR3 extends over 11 amino acids. Trimming removed 4 bases from V and 4 bases from J, with 5 bases in between. How the authors handled the data: Researchers report that nucleated cell counts were estimated from reference gene primer amplification. Some clones are missing from TCRdb's copy, which holds only in-frame ones; the method was immunoSEQ multiplex PCR. The DNA gave D and trimming, while V, J and clone size come from that table. The repertoire includes under 450,000 clones, roughly four fifths of them detected once, and roughly 1.2% sits in the top ten.

This clonotype was sampled from a human donor with acute or convalescent COVID-19. The donor label of this sample is uncertain. Sequencing was done on a sample of peripheral blood. The chain is built from TRBV2 and TRBJ2-7; D uncertain. The CDR3 spells CASSAAYEQYF. The CDR3 DNA reads as TGTGCCAGCAGTGCTGCGTACGAGCAGTACTTC. The complete variable domain, with remaining parts taken from reference TRBV2 and TRBJ2-7, reads EPEVTQTPSHQVTQMGQEVILRCVPISNHLYFYWYRQILGQKVEFLVSFYNNEISEKSEIFDDQFSVERPDGSNFTLKIRSTKLEDSAMYFCASSAAYEQYFGPGTRLTVT.